These 2 T cell receptor beta chains came from one sample sequenced in a study of T cell changes during pregnancy in multiple sclerosis. Some clones are missing from TCRdb's copy, which holds only in-frame ones; the method was immunoSEQ multiplex PCR. The sample holds about 120,000 clones, approximately 94% seen once. Sequencing was performed on peripheral blood, taken before pregnancy. The receptors stem from a female donor with multiple sclerosis, enrolled in a pregnancy study.

The V gene is TRBV5-1, the J gene TRBJ2-7; D possibly corresponds to TRBD1 (5 bases). The CDR3 consists of 14 residues. Between the trimmed V and J ends, which lost 1 base and 5 bases, there was a span of 13 bases. Germline-derived CDR1 and CDR2 are SGHRS and YFSETQ. The DNA of the CDR3 is TGCGCCAGCAGCTTGACAGGAATTAGCCACGAGCAGTACTTC. It yields the protein CASSLTGISHEQYF.

This clone was seen just once. The chain carries TRBV19 and TRBJ1-2; D remains ambiguous. CDR1 LNHDA and CDR2 SQIVND come from the germline V gene (reference sequence). The CDR3 totals 17 residues. Between the trimmed V and J ends, which lost 5 bases and 2 bases, there was a span of 21 bases. The CDR3 loop reads CASSPPWSGERNYGYTF. CDR3 nucleotides: TGTGCCAGTAGTCCACCTTGGAGTGGTGAAAGAAACTATGGCTACACCTTC.